In its sample, the clone carrying this T cell receptor (beta chain) was seen a few times. Its antigen is unidentified. This record comes from a study of T cell repertoires in cytomegalovirus infection. Germline lookup yields CDR1 MNHGY and CDR2 SAAAGT. This CDR3 region has 15 residues. V trimming: 4 bases; J trimming: 1 base; junction bases outside the gene matches: 4. TCRdb processed the reads anew with MiXCR; each CDR3 protein has one entry. The sample has about 890,000 distinct CDR3 sequences, approximately 30% seen once. The V gene is TRBV6-8, the J gene TRBJ2-5; 9 nucleotides agree with TRBD2. This material consisted of cultured CD8+ T cells from PBMCs, taken from culture after CMV antigen stimulation. This receptor was identified in a human donor in good health (CMV status not recorded). Some clones in this sample may be carry-over from other donors' samples. In DNA, the CDR3 is TGTGCCAGCAGTTTCGGACTAGCGAGCCAAGAGACCCAGTACTTC. It specifies CASSFGLASQETQYF.